This passage covers 20 T cell receptor beta chains from one sample sequenced in a study of CD8 T cells in ankylosing spondylitis. One entry per CDR3 protein, called by TCRdb with MiXCR from the 5' RACE reads. The repertoire has a few hundred thousand distinct CDR3 sequences, about 10% of them found once; the top ten carry over 20%. Sequencing was carried out using blood, either unsorted or a sorted T cell fraction (not recorded which). The receptors derive from a male donor with ankylosing spondylitis or in good health (not recorded which).

This clonotype was recorded many times. The V gene is TRBV5-1, the J gene TRBJ2-7; 7 bases align to TRBD1. The CDR3 has 14 amino acids. After removal of 1 base from V and 3 bases from J, the junction contained 4 bases not matched to a gene. The germline V gene encodes CDR1 SGHRS and CDR2 YFSETQ. CDR3 region: CASSLNQGDYEQYF. Here the CDR3 DNA reads TGCGCCAGCAGCTTGAATCAGGGGGACTACGAGCAGTACTTC.

This clonotype was detected only a few times. The chain joins TRBV10-3 to TRBJ2-3; 10 bases agree with TRBD1. Germline V lookup: CDR1 ENHRY, CDR2 SYGVKD. The CDR3 loop spans 16 amino acids. With 6 bases clipped from V and 1 base from J, the junction kept 7 bases outside the gene matches. The CDR3 sequence is CAISAGTGVGTDTQYF. CDR3 DNA: TGTGCCATCAGCGCCGGGACAGGGGTCGGCACAGATACGCAGTATTTT.

This clonotype was observed at least ten times. The chain is built from TRBV12-3 or TRBV12-4 and TRBJ2-2; the match to TRBD2 covers 9 bases. The CDR3 consists of 16 residues. J lost 4 bases, V lost 3 bases, and 6 bases had no gene match. The CDR3 nucleotides are TGTGCCAGCAGTTTGGGGCTAGCGGGGTTCACCGGGGAGCTGTTTTTT. It translates to CASSLGLAGFTGELFF.

Ten or more counts support this clonotype. The chain combines TRBV5-1 with TRBJ2-6; D not resolved. V was clipped by 4 bases and J by 0 bases, with 8 bases between them. This CDR3 region has 15 residues. In germline, CDR1 is SGHRS, CDR2 YFSETQ. The CDR3 sequence: CASSPTPSGANVLTF. The CDR3, as DNA: TGCGCCAGCAGCCCAACCCCCTCTGGGGCCAACGTCCTGACTTTC.

This clonotype was seen at least ten times. The chain recombines TRBV12-3 or TRBV12-4 with TRBJ2-3, with no clear D. The CDR3 is 12 amino acids. The germline V and J ends were trimmed by 6 bases and 8 bases, with 12 bases remaining between them. CDR3 protein: CASSDLGGTQYF. Here the CDR3 DNA reads TGTGCCAGCAGCGACCTTGGCGGTACGCAGTATTTT.

This clonotype was counted many times. V is TRBV5-1 and J is TRBJ2-5, with a tentative D call TRBD1 (5 bases). The V gene's germline CDR1 is SGHRS and CDR2 YFSETQ. V lost 4 bases to trimming and J lost 1 base, with 8 bases between them. The CDR3 totals 13 residues. CDR3 amino acids: CASSGDSQETQYF. The CDR3 DNA reads as TGCGCCAGCAGCGGAGACAGCCAAGAGACCCAGTACTTC. The full variable domain, in which reference TRBV5-1 and TRBJ2-5 provide the parts outside the CDR3, is KAGVTQTPRYLIKTRGQQVTLSCSPISGHRSVSWYQQTPGQGLQFLFEYFSETQRNKGNFPGRFSGRQFSNSRSEMNVSTLELGDSALYLCASSGDSQETQYFGPGTRLLVL.

This clonotype was counted ten times or more. The chain has TRBV14 and TRBJ2-3, with a tentative D call TRBD1 (5 bases). Deletions cut 5 bases from V and 8 bases from J, with 11 bases between. The germline gives CDR1 SGHDN, CDR2 FVKESK. The CDR3 is 12 amino acids. The CDR3 coding sequence is TGTGCCAGCAGCTACTTCCAGGGTACGCAGTATTTT. Its translation: CASSYFQGTQYF.

The rearrangement links TRBV11-1 to TRBJ2-3; the D gene is possibly TRBD1 (6 bases). The V end was cut by 5 bases, the J end by 2 bases, with 23 bases between. Germline CDR1 SGHAT, CDR2 FQDESV (reference sequence). The CDR3 spans 18 residues. DNA for the CDR3: TGTGCCAGCAGCCCCGCAAAGAGGGGACACTCACCCACAGATACGCAGTATTTT. It translates to CASSPAKRGHSPTDTQYF.

This clonotype has more than one count but fewer than ten. The CDR3 sequence: CAKRGRSGPLMDNEQFF. Written as DNA, the CDR3 is TGTGCCAAACGCGGGCGCTCGGGGCCCTTAATGGACAATGAGCAGTTCTTC. The chain combines TRBV12-3 or TRBV12-4 with TRBJ2-1; D assignment may be TRBD1 or TRBD2 (5 bases each). Trimming left V 10 bases short and J 5 bases short, with 27 bases between. This CDR3 spans 17 amino acids.

The rearrangement uses TRBV7-3 and TRBJ2-6, with 9 bases that match TRBD1. CDR3 length equals 14 residues. Germline CDR1 SGHTA, CDR2 FQGTGA. With V trimmed by 3 bases and J by 9 bases, 3 bases remained unmatched. The CDR3 spells CASSFGDRDNVLTF. In DNA form, the CDR3 reads TGTGCCAGCAGCTTTGGGGACAGGGACAACGTCCTGACTTTC.

This clonotype has at least ten counts. The chain has TRBV5-1 and TRBJ1-6, with 7 bases fitting TRBD1. The germline CDR1 and CDR2 sequences are SGHRS and YFSETQ. V trimming: 1 base; J trimming: 9 bases; junction bases outside the gene matches: 4. This CDR3 is 14 amino acids long. The CDR3 bases are TGCGCCAGCAGCTTGTGGGACAGAGTTTCACCCCTCCACTTT. It codes for CASSLWDRVSPLHF. The entire variable domain, with the rest obtained from reference TRBV5-1 and TRBJ1-6, is as follows: KAGVTQTPRYLIKTRGQQVTLSCSPISGHRSVSWYQQTPGQGLQFLFEYFSETQRNKGNFPGRFSGRQFSNSRSEMNVSTLELGDSALYLCASSLWDRVSPLHFGNGTRLTVT.

Ten or more counts support this clonotype. The CDR3 coding sequence is TGCGCCAGCAGCTTCCTGGGAGGCTACGAGCAGTACTTC. Translating gives CASSFLGGYEQYF. The gene calls are TRBV5-1 and TRBJ2-7; D is perhaps TRBD2 (6 bases). V lost 2 bases to trimming and J lost 3 bases, with 9 bases between them. The CDR3 runs 13 residues. Per germline, CDR1 SGHRS and CDR2 YFSETQ.

CDR3 sequence reads: CASSLLPDRVGTEAFF. CDR3 bases: TGCGCCAGCAGCTTGCTCCCGGACAGGGTTGGCACTGAAGCTTTCTTT. The gene calls are TRBV5-1 and TRBJ1-1; 8 bases line up with TRBD1. This CDR3 has 16 residues. Germline V gene sequence: CDR1 SGHRS, CDR2 YFSETQ. V dropped 1 base and J dropped 4; count of bases not matched to a gene: 9.

The chain has TRBV6-5 and TRBJ2-7; D perhaps matches TRBD2 (6 bases). Germline-derived CDR1 and CDR2 are MNHEY and SVGAGI. Trimming cost V 4 bases and J 3 bases, with 16 bases left between them. The CDR3 loop spans 15 amino acids. CDR3 sequence (DNA): TGTGCCAGCAGTTTCCTAGCGTGGGGGGACTACGAGCAGTACTTC. It is translated as CASSFLAWGDYEQYF.

This clonotype was seen more than once but under ten times. The J gene is TRBJ1-3, the V gene TRBV5-1; no definite D call. The germline V gene encodes CDR1 SGHRS and CDR2 YFSETQ. This CDR3 has 17 residues. V was clipped by 4 bases and J by 0 bases, with 17 bases between them. The CDR3 nucleotides read TGCGCCAGCAGCCGGTCCGGAGCTGAGGGCTCTGGAAACACCATATATTTT. Amino acids: CASSRSGAEGSGNTIYF.

This clonotype was counted at least ten times. The genes are TRBV20-1 and TRBJ1-3; 7 bases map to TRBD1. J gave up 3 bases and V 6 bases, and 8 bases lay outside the gene matches. The V gene's germline CDR1 is DFQATT and CDR2 SNEGSKA (reference sequence). The CDR3 has 14 amino acids. CDR3 protein: CSARRAGGGNTIYF. DNA of the CDR3: TGCAGTGCCCGACGGGCAGGGGGTGGAAACACCATATATTTT.

Concerning this clonotype: With a much larger clone just one base away, this may be a read error. CDR3: CAGSLTGLGETQYF. The CDR3 nucleotides are TGTGCCGGCAGCTTGACAGGGTTAGGAGAGACCCAGTACTTC. This chain joins TRBV7-9 and TRBJ2-5, with TRBD1 identical over 7 bases. CDR3 size: 14 residues. Germline lookup yields CDR1 SEHNR and CDR2 FQNEAQ (reference sequence).

This clonotype was observed a few times. The chain has TRBV5-1 and TRBJ2-5, with 7 nucleotides matching TRBD1. The CDR3 extends over 16 amino acids. The junction had 8 bases not matched to a gene; V was cut back by 3 bases and J by 0 bases. Germline V lookup: CDR1 SGHRS, CDR2 YFSETQ. The CDR3 loop reads CASSSEQGKNQETQYF. Written as DNA, the CDR3 is TGCGCCAGCAGCTCCGAACAGGGGAAAAACCAAGAGACCCAGTACTTC.

This clonotype was counted at least ten times. The J gene is TRBJ2-5, the V gene TRBV20-1; D not resolved. Looked up from germline, CDR1 is DFQATT and CDR2 is SNEGSKA (reference sequence). The CDR3 loop spans 14 amino acids. V was clipped by 2 bases and J by 6 bases, with 16 bases between them. The CDR3, as DNA: TGCAGTGCTAGATCCCGGGCCCCAGAGCAGACCCAGTACTTC. The encoded protein is CSARSRAPEQTQYF.

This clonotype appeared many times. The chain recombines TRBV7-2 with TRBJ2-7, with 9 positions matching TRBD1. The germline gives CDR1 SGHTA, CDR2 FQGNSA. The CDR3 is 14 amino acids. V lost 6 bases and J lost 3; bases outside the gene matches: 6. The CDR3 region is CASSTGTGYYEQYF. CDR3 in DNA: TGTGCCAGCAGTACCGGGACAGGGTACTACGAGCAGTACTTC.